This T cell receptor (beta chain) was identified during a study of human T cells and chemical hapten exposure. Study-wide context: The scalp of each patient received a weekly diphenylcyclopropenone dose for the full roughly 22-week study. Study-wide results and caveats: Relative to controls, expanded TCRs formed significantly more large CDR3 similarity clusters.

This sample's time point: patch test 1, 2 weeks after DPC sensitization. This sample's treatment: therapeutic diphenylcyclopropenone sensitization with weekly scalp DPC. Unfractionated whole blood was the source from which total RNA was extracted. MiXCR, applied by TCRdb to the RACE reads, yields one record per CDR3 protein. The table records 95,000 to 150,000 distinct CDR3 sequences, roughly an eighth of them present only once. Of note for this clonotype: As yet, its antigen is unknown.

In germline, CDR1 is MDHEN, CDR2 SYDVKM. J lost 3 bases, V lost 0 bases, and 2 bases had no gene match. The CDR3 totals 15 residues. The sequencing used whole blood, collected in connection with sensitization to the hapten diphenylcyclopropenone (DPC). This receptor was identified in a man aged 18 to 30 with alopecia areata. Some clones in this sample may be carry-over from other donors' samples. The chain couples TRBV28 to TRBJ2-7; 10 bases match TRBD1. The CDR3 reads CASSLWGTGDYEQYF. In DNA, the CDR3 is TGTGCCAGCAGTTTATGGGGGACAGGGGACTACGAGCAGTACTTC.